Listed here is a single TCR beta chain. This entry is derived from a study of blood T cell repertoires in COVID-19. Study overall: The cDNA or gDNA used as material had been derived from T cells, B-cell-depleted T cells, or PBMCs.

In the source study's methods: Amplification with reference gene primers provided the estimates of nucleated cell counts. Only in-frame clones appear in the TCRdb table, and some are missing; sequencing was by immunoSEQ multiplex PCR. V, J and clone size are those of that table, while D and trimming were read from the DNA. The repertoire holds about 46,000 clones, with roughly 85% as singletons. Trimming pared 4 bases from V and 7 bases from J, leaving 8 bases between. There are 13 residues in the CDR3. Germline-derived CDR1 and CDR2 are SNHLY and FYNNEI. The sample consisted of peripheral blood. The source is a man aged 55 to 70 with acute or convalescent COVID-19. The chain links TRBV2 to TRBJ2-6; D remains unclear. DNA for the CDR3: TGTGCCAGCAGTGCGCCAGTCGCCAACGTCCTGACTTTC. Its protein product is CASSAPVANVLTF. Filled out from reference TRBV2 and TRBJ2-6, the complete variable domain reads EPEVTQTPSHQVTQMGQEVILRCVPISNHLYFYWYRQILGQKVEFLVSFYNNEISEKSEIFDDQFSVERPDGSNFTLKIRSTKLEDSAMYFCASSAPVANVLTFGAGSRLTVL.